This TCR beta chain was identified during a study of graft-versus-host responses after intestinal transplantation. Study-level background: Each transplant was multivisceral, liver-intestinal, or isolated intestinal. Anti-thymocyte globulin induction, then tacrolimus and steroids for about three years, went to all recipients. Overall study results and limits: Levels of circulating GvH clones at their peak were associated with early post-transplant HvG declines. Researchers found GvH clones in recipient marrow, and some showed up first in ileum or blood.

J lost 0 bases, V lost 7 bases, and 4 bases had no gene match. The CDR3 has 14 amino acids. Germline loops: CDR1 MNHEY, CDR2 SVGAGI. As concerns this clone: Antigen specificity is unknown.

Using immunoSEQ multiplex PCR, the repertoire was profiled, and TCRdb retains in-frame clones only, with some absent. The sample shows about 78,000 clones, around 87% of them seen only once. V is TRBV6-5 and J is TRBJ2-3; 7 bases agree with TRBD2. The material was unstimulated CD8+ T cells sorted from spleen or lymph node cells, obtained before transplant. The TCR was taken from a human donor who was the organ donor for an intestinal transplant. CDR3 sequence: CASNGGGSTDTQYF. In nucleotides, the CDR3 is TGTGCCAGCAATGGGGGGGGTAGCACAGATACGCAGTATTTT.